This T cell receptor (beta chain) originates from a study of beta chain features in type 1 diabetes. The overall study: Healthy donors and patients had similar age, gender and cell yields.

The CDR3 sequence is 15 residues long. Germline-derived CDR1 and CDR2 are KGHSH and LQKENI. The ends were cut back, 2 bases at V and 0 bases at J, with 9 bases in the middle. Findings and limits, study-wide: Type 1 diabetes patients showed fewer insertions and more deletions at VDJ junctions. Sequencing of cDNA might inflate the share of cells that strongly express TCR. Shorter TCRB CDR3s, moderately but significantly so, were found in Type 1 diabetes patients in all four CD4+ subsets.

On this clone: Its antigen remains unidentified. The sample has other DNA sequences that encode this CDR3 too.

All of the isolated RNA was reverse transcribed, so expressed TCRB transcripts were sequenced. Generated by immunoSEQ multiplex PCR, the TCRdb table keeps only in-frame clones and is missing some. The profile shows 300,000 to 400,000 clones, roughly 8.8% of them singletons. The TCR was taken from a man under 40 with type 1 diabetes. The chain couples TRBV18 to TRBJ2-3; D is unresolved. The sequenced sample was central memory CD4+ T cells from blood. The CDR3 DNA follows: TGTGCCAGCTCACCATCATACCTTAGCACAGATACGCAGTATTTT. Protein sequence: CASSPSYLSTDTQYF.